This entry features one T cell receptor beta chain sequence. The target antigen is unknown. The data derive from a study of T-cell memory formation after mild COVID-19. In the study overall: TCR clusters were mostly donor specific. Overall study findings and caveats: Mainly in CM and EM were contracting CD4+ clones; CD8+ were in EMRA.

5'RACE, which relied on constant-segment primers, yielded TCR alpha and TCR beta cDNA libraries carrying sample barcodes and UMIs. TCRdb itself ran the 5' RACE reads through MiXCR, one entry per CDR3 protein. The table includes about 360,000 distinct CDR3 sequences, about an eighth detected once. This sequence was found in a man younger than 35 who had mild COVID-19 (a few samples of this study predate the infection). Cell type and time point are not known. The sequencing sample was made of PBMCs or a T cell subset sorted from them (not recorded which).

The CDR3 DNA follows: TGTGCCAGCAGGGTTGGGGCGGGGGCCGTTTGGAATGAGCAGTTCTTC. Its translation: CASRVGAGAVWNEQFF. The V call is TRBV6-5, the J call TRBJ2-1; possible D gene TRBD2, 7 bases. CDR1 and CDR2 (germline): MNHEY, SVGAGI. The CDR3 spans 16 residues. V lost 6 bases and J 7 bases, leaving 22 bases between the germline ends.